Listed below are T cell receptor beta chains from one sample, sequenced in a study of CD8+ T cells in alopecia areata. Produced via immunoSEQ multiplex PCR; TCRdb's table is partial and in-frame only. The table has under 200,000 clones, 55% to 75% seen once. The starting material was CD4+ T cells sorted from blood, obtained at week 4, from a patient treated with tofacitinib. Receptors were obtained from a human donor with alopecia areata. Each CDR3 is given with its conserved first and last residue. Fields, in order: CDR3 protein, CDR3 DNA, clone size, J gene, V gene, D gene. The D gene is left open where the match is weak. Not all rows give a size; the values are once, few, many and, for expanded clones, a class.

CASSPTGGNYGYTF,TGTGCCAGCAGTCCGACAGGGGGCAACTATGGCTACACCTTC,.,TRBJ1-2,TRBV27,TRBD1
CSVTRDTQYF,TGCAGCGTAACCCGAGATACGCAGTATTTT,.,TRBJ2-3,TRBV29-1,.
CASSERGGDQPQHF,TGTGCCAGCAGTGAACGTGGTGGGGATCAGCCCCAGCATTTT,.,TRBJ1-5,TRBV2,.
CAWSVLNSGGPPDTQYF,TGTGCCTGGAGTGTACTGAATAGCGGGGGGCCCCCAGATACGCAGTATTTT,.,TRBJ2-3,TRBV30,TRBD2
CSVTDGSYEQYF,TGCAGCGTTACCGACGGGTCCTACGAGCAGTACTTC,few,TRBJ2-7,TRBV29-1,.
CSGGTELYGYTF,TGCAGCGGTGGGACGGAGCTATATGGCTACACCTTC,.,TRBJ1-2,TRBV29-1,.
CASSPPGSQVQHF,TGTGCCAGCTCACCACCTGGATCGCAGGTCCAGCATTTT,.,TRBJ1-5,TRBV18,.
CASSPGRGNEQFF,TGTGCCAGCAGCCCAGGGAGGGGGAATGAGCAGTTCTTC,few,TRBJ2-1,TRBV7-3,.
CSVDIYSSGGSYEQYF,TGCAGCGTCGACATATATTCTAGCGGGGGGAGCTACGAGCAGTACTTC,few,TRBJ2-7,TRBV29-1,TRBD2
CAWSSLGKKLFF,TGTGCCTGGAGTTCCTTGGGTAAAAAACTGTTTTTT,.,TRBJ1-4,TRBV30,.
CSVTQGDGELFF,TGCAGCGTTACGCAGGGTGACGGGGAGCTGTTTTTT,.,TRBJ2-2,TRBV29-1,.
CASSFGTGLAYEQYF,TGTGCCAGCAGCTTCGGGACAGGGCTTGCCTACGAGCAGTACTTC,many,TRBJ2-7,TRBV7-3,TRBD1
CASSGLAGGTDTQYF,TGTGCCAGCAGCGGACTAGCGGGGGGGACAGATACGCAGTATTTT,.,TRBJ2-3,TRBV2,TRBD2
CASSQDPGSYEQYF,TGTGCCAGCAGCCAAGATCCAGGTTCCTACGAGCAGTACTTC,few,TRBJ2-7,TRBV4-2,.